This TCR beta chain appears in the sequencing data of a study of blood T cell repertoires in COVID-19 (dated by TCRdb to between 2020 and 2021). At the level of the whole study: Collaborator samples came from the United States, Italy and Spain and covered acute and convalescent phases of COVID-19. A freely available public database, intended as a resource for researchers studying the immune response to SARS-CoV-2, is where the repertoires were released. Where HLA class I and class II types were available, the types were taken from metadata supplied by the sample provider, not from assay-based typing. The prospective study material was composed of cDNA or gDNA derived from T cells, B-cell-depleted T cells, or PBMCs. Samples came from the ongoing ImmuneRACE study (first 160 participants) plus 1,254 subjects from 6 global collaborators. Subjects who had been exposed to COVID-19, were actively infected with it, or had recovered from it provided the deeply sampled blood TCRbeta repertoires that made up the dataset. Nearly every sample came with metadata listing a de-identified subject ID, COVID-19 status, age in years and sex. The paper's findings and limits, for the study overall: The quantity of clinical and demographic metadata differed by source and by participant and was supplied without curation.

CDR1 and CDR2 (SQVTM, ANQGSEA) derive from the germline V gene. Counted from cysteine to phenylalanine, this CDR3 has 15 amino acids. The sequence is cut down to CDR3 DNA, 45 bases in frame from base 1. The germline ends are 15 bases apart after V is trimmed by 2 bases and J by 2 bases. The immunoSEQ Assay, a bias-controlled multiplex PCR, was used to amplify TCRbeta CDR3 regions from genomic DNA. In the paper's pipeline: Nucleated cell counts per sample were estimated from amplification of reference gene primers within the assay. To quantify the absolute abundance of each unique TCRbeta CDR3 rearrangement, sequence reads were collapsed and filtered. For each sample, productive Simpson clonality was calculated as the square root of Simpson's diversity index across productive rearrangements. The immuneACCESS repertoire file appears here via TCRdb, limited to in-frame rearrangements. These files lack a portion of the clones; in checked studies, under half of the deficit traces to unresolved V genes, and the cause of the others is not known. V and J calls and clone size are copied from that table; D and trimming were computed from the DNA. This sample lists 30,000 to 45,000 clones; roughly 90% were detected once. The ten largest clonotypes hold 9% to 13% of the sample.

Collaborating institutions collected whole blood in K2EDTA tubes following their own protocols. Collaborator samples were shipped for TCRbeta analysis as frozen whole blood, isolated PBMCs, or DNA extracted from either sample type. This clone was seen more than once but under ten times. Its specific antigen is unknown. One base away there is no much larger clone; base qualities are not given. This chain joins TRBV29-1 to TRBJ1-2; the D gene is unclear. The sequencing sample was made of peripheral blood. This clonotype originated in a man between 65 and 85 years old with acute or convalescent COVID-19. CDR3 reads: CSVEQKSAGNYGYTF. The nucleotide sequence reads TGCAGCGTTGAACAAAAATCGGCAGGCAACTATGGCTACACCTTC.